The 2 T cell receptor beta chains below were found in one sample sequenced in a study of blood T cell repertoires in COVID-19. Sequencing was performed with immunoSEQ multiplex PCR; in TCRdb, only in-frame clones are kept and a portion is missing. The table shows around 150,000 clones, with roughly 77% occurring only once. Source material: peripheral blood. Receptor source: a man aged 55-75 years with acute or convalescent COVID-19.

The chain uses TRBV29-1 and TRBJ2-5; D uncertain. Germline-derived CDR1 and CDR2 are SQVTM and ANQGSEA. The CDR3 runs to 10 residues. Deletions cut 4 bases from V and 5 bases from J, with 5 bases between. This chain's CDR3 is CSVGRETQYF. The DNA of the CDR3 is TGCAGCGTTGGCAGGGAGACCCAGTACTTC.

The V call is TRBV10-2, the J call TRBJ2-1; 10 nucleotides align to TRBD1. With V trimmed by 5 bases and J by 5 bases, 12 bases remained unmatched. This CDR3 is built from 17 residues. CDR1 is WSHSY and CDR2 is SAAADI in the germline V gene. DNA of the CDR3: TGCGCCAGCAGTTCCAGAATCCGGGACAGGGGAGACAATGAGCAGTTCTTC. Translation: CASSSRIRDRGDNEQFF.